Many counts were recorded for the clone carrying this T cell receptor beta chain. Its matching antigen is unknown. The CDR3 has 15 amino acids. Germline V lookup: CDR1 LNHDA, CDR2 SQIVND (reference sequence). V lost 10 bases to trimming and J lost 0 bases, with 16 bases between them. The data derive from a study of T cells in Graves' hyperthyroidism and ophthalmopathy. The study, taken as a whole, reports: Most expanded thyroid clonotypes above 0.001 recurred in blood.

Template material for amplifying TCR beta CDR3 regions consisted of RNA transcripts. The HTBI primer set was used in a first-round RT-PCR of the TCR CDR3. TCRdb used MiXCR to reprocess the multiplex PCR reads, holding one entry per CDR3 protein. Counted here are more than 300,000 distinct CDR3 sequences, approximately 17% occurring once; the ten biggest clones make up about a third. This chain connects TRBV19 to TRBJ2-1; a weak D match, TRBD2 (6 bases). This receptor was identified in a woman in her 30s with Graves' hyperthyroidism that later progressed to Graves' ophthalmopathy. Material: blood. The CDR3 is CANKTSISSYNEQFF. DNA of the CDR3: TGTGCCAATAAAACTAGCATAAGCTCCTACAATGAGCAGTTCTTC.